Listed here is a single T cell receptor (beta chain). The CDR3 covers 17 residues. The germline V gene encodes CDR1 DFQATT and CDR2 SNEGSKA (reference sequence). V was clipped by 1 base and J by 4 bases; unmatched bases: 11. This entry is derived from a study of blood T cells in healthy people across ages. A sample-barcoded 5' primer and a J-beta primer mix were used in a second PCR of roughly 7 to 12 cycles. TCRdb processed the 5' RACE reads anew with MiXCR; each CDR3 protein has one entry. This sample has some 1.5 million distinct CDR3 sequences, with 28% found just once. Material for sequencing was blood. The sequence came from a woman aged 25 to 39 in good health. V usage is TRBV20-1 and J usage is TRBJ2-1, with TRBD2 identical over 9 bases. CDR3 sequence reads: CSARVALLAGTYNEQFF. For the CDR3, the DNA is TGCAGTGCTAGAGTGGCTCTCCTAGCGGGAACTTACAATGAGCAGTTCTTC.